This T cell receptor (beta chain) was sequenced for a study of early T cells in non-severe SARS-CoV-2 infection. The overall study: Chains were not paired, and sequencing was done on bulk RNA from unsorted whole blood. Notes on the study in general: Matching against VDJdb likely underestimated virus-specific expansions, favoring anti-spike CD8.

This clonotype appeared many times. Its cognate antigen is unknown. Unique molecular identifier tags were affixed to discrete cDNA molecules. Each CDR3 protein gets one entry after TCRdb re-called the 5' RACE reads with MiXCR. Of around 52,000 distinct CDR3 sequences detected, 6.2% appear once; the ten largest clones hold around 4%. The germline V gene encodes CDR1 SGDLS and CDR2 YYNGEE. V shed 0 bases and J shed 0 bases, with 9 bases lying between them. The CDR3 loop spans 16 amino acids. This sequence was found in an adult who was a healthcare worker with PCR-confirmed SARS-CoV-2 infection or an uninfected control (not recorded which). The sequenced sample consisted of whole blood. The chain links TRBV9 to TRBJ2-2; D is ambiguous. CDR3 nucleotide sequence: TGTGCCAGCAGCGTAGACCCCCACGCGAACACCGGGGAGCTGTTTTTT. Its protein product is CASSVDPHANTGELFF. Variable domain in full (rest from reference TRBV9 and TRBJ2-2): DSGVTQTPKHLITATGQRVTLRCSPRSGDLSVYWYQQSLDQGLQFLIQYYNGEERAKGNILERFSAQQFPDLHSELNLSSLELGDSALYFCASSVDPHANTGELFFGEGSRLTVL.